The present TCR beta chain was sequenced within a study of cytomegalovirus exposure and HLA in healthy donors. Whole-study findings and limits: In terms of immune exposure information, only CMV serostatus was available.

PCR used 60 Vbeta primers and 13 Jbeta primers. Repertoires were generated with immunoSEQ multiplex PCR, while TCRdb's copy carries only in-frame clones and drops some. The table lists about 150,000 clones, 60% to 80% of them singletons, with 6.5% to 8.5% in the top ten. This CDR3 has 13 residues. CDR1 MNHEY and CDR2 SVGAGI come from the germline V gene. V was pared by 8 bases and J by 5 bases, with 6 bases of the junction left unmatched. In regard to this clone: The antigen remains undetermined.

The sample comprised PBMCs. This receptor was identified in a woman between 40 and 50 years old in good health and CMV-seropositive. The chain employs TRBV6-5 and TRBJ2-1, with 7 bases aligning to TRBD2. Here the CDR3 DNA reads TGTGCCAGCTTCAGCGGGAATAACAATGAGCAGTTCTTC. Translated: CASFSGNNNEQFF.